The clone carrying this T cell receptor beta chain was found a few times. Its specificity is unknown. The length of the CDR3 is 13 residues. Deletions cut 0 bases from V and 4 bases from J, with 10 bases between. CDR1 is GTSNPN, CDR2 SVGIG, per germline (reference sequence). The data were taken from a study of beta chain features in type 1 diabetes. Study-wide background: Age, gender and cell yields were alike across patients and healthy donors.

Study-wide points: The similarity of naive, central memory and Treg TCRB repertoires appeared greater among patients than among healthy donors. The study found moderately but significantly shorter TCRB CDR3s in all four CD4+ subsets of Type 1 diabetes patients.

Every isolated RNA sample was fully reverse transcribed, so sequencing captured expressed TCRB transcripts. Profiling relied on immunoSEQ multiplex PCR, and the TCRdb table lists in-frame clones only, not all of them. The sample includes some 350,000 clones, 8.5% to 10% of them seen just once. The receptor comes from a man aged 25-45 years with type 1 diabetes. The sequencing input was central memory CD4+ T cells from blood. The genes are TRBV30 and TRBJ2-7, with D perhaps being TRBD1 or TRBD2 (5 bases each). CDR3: CAWSVGTLYEQYF. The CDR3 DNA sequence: TGTGCCTGGAGTGTCGGGACCCTTTACGAGCAGTACTTC.